This T cell receptor beta chain was captured by sequencing in a study of T-cell memory formation after mild COVID-19. In the study overall: TCR clusters largely stayed donor specific.

General observations from the study: CD4/CD8 balance characterized clones contracting day 15 to 85, and CD4+ skew characterized later expanders.

There are a few counts of this clonotype. Its antigen is unidentified. The germline V gene encodes CDR1 LNHNV and CDR2 YYDKDF (reference sequence). The CDR3 consists of 14 residues. V dropped 3 bases and J dropped 4; count of bases not matched to a gene: 5. Constant-segment primers and 5'RACE yielded cDNA libraries for TCR alpha and TCR beta, each carrying sample barcodes and UMIs. TCRdb called the 5' RACE reads again in MiXCR, with one record for every CDR3 protein. The sample lists hundreds of thousands of distinct CDR3 sequences, around 17% occurring once. The sequence was obtained from an adult woman who had mild COVID-19 (a few samples of this study predate the infection). Cell type and time point are not known. The sequenced sample consisted of PBMCs or a T cell subset sorted from them (not recorded which). J is TRBJ2-7 and V is TRBV15; 8 bases match TRBD1. CDR3 amino acids: CATSRGTGGYEQYF. CDR3 bases: TGTGCCACCAGCAGGGGTACAGGGGGTTACGAGCAGTACTTC.